This TCR beta chain stems from a study of blood T cell repertoires in COVID-19. Trimming cost V 0 bases and J 3 bases, with 13 bases left between them. This CDR3 contains 15 residues. CDR1 is SGHKS, CDR2 YYEKEE, per germline (reference sequence). Enrolled through a virtual design, the participants were between roughly 18 and 95 years of age and came from some 25 US areas. Which cohort a participant joined came from the clinical history participants gave. Among Cohort 3 donors, those recovered had two negative PCRs, clearance, or symptom resolution. TCRdb's copy holds only in-frame clones and misses some; the assay was immunoSEQ multiplex PCR. The sample holds 200,000 to 250,000 clones, about 85% seen once.

The gene calls are TRBV5-5 and TRBJ2-7; no clear D. This sequence originates from a man aged 30-40 years who had recovered from COVID-19. What was sequenced was PBMCs or T cells enriched from blood (not recorded which). This CDR3 is CASSLERAGFYEQYF. The CDR3 DNA reads TGTGCCAGCAGCTTGGAGCGTGCTGGATTCTACGAGCAGTACTTC.